This TCR beta chain was captured in a study of T cell responses to AZD1222 COVID-19 vaccine. Regarding this clone: Its antigen is as yet unknown.

Between the trimmed V and J ends, which lost 6 bases and 9 bases, there was a span of 17 bases. Germline lookup yields CDR1 MNHEY and CDR2 SMNVEV (reference sequence). The CDR3 loop spans 14 amino acids. Profiled with immunoSEQ multiplex PCR; TCRdb holds only in-frame clones, not every one. The sample consists of about 99,000 clones, 90% of them appearing once. Regarding the study as a whole: Donors in the cohort were predominantly white British and more often female, and clonal diversity was possibly underestimated.

The sequencing used peripheral blood, collected on day 0 of AZD1222 vaccination. The receptor was derived from an adult in good health. The V and J genes are TRBV27 and TRBJ2-2; D might be TRBD2 (5 bases). CDR3 protein: CASRNSDSSRELFF. The CDR3 nucleotides are TGTGCCAGCAGGAACTCGGACTCATCCAGGGAGCTGTTTTTT.